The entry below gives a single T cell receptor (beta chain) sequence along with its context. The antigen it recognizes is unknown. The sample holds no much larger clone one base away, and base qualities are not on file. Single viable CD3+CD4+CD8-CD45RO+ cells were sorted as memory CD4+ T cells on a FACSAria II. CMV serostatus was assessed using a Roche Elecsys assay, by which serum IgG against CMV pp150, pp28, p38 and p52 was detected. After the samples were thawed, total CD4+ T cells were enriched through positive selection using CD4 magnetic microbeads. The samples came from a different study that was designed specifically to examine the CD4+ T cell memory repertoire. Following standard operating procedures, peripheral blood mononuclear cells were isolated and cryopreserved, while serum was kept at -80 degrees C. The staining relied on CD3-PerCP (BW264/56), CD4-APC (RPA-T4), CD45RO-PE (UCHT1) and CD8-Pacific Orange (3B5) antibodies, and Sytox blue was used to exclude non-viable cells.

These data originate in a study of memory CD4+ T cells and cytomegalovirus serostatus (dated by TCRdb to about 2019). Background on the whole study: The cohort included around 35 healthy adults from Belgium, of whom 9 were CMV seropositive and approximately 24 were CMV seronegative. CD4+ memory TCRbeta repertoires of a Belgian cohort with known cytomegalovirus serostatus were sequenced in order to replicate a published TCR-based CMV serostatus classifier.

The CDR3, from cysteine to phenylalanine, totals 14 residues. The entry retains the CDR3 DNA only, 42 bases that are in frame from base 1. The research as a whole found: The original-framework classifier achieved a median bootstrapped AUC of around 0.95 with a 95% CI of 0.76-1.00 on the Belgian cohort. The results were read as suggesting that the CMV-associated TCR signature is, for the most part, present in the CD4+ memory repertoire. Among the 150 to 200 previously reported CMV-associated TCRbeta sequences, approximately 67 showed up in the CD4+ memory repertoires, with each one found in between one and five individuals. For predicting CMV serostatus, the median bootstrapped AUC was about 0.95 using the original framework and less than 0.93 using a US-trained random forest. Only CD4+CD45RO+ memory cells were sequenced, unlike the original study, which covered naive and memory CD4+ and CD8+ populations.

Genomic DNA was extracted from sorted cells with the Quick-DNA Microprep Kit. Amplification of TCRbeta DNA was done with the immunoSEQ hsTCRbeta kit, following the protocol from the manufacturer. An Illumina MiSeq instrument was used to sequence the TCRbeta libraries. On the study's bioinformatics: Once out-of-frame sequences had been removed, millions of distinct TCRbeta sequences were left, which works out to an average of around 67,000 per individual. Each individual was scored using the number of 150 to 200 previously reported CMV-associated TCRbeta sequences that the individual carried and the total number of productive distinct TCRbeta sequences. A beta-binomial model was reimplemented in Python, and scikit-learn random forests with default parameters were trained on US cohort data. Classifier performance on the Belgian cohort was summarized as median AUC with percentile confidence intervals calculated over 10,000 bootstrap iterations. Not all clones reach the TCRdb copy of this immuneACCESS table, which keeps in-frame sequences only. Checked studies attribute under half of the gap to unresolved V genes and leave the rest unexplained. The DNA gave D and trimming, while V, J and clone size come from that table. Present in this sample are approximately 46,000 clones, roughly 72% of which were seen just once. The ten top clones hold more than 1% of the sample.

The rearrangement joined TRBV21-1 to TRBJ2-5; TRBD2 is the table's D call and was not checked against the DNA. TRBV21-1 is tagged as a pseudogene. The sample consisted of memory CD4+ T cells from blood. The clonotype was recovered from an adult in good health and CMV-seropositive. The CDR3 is CASRGTSSLETQYF. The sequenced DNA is TGTGCCAGCAGGGGGACTAGCAGCCTGGAGACCCAGTACTTC.